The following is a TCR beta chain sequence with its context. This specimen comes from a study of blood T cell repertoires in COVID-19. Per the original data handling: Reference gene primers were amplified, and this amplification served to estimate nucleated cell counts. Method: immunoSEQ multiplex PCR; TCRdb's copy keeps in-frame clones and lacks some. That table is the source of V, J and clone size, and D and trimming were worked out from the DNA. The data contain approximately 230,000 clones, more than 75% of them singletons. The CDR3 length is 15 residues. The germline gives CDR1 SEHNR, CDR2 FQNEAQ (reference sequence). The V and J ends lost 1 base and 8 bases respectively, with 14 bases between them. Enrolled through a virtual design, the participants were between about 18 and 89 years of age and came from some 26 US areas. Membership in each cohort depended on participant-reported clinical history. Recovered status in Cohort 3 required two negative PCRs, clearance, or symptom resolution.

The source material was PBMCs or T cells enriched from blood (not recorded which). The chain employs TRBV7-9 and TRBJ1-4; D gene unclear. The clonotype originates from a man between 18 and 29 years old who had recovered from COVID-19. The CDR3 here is CASSLGSAVYEKLFF. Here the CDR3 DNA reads TGTGCCAGCAGCTTAGGTTCCGCCGTCTACGAAAAACTGTTTTTT.